The TCR beta chain under discussion was sequenced for a study of CD8 T cells in Susac syndrome. Findings and limits, study-wide: The Susac syndrome CD4+ T cell repertoires displayed no clonal expansion.

A remark on this clonotype: Its antigen is currently unknown.

CD8+ and CD4+ T cells circulating in blood were sequenced for TCR beta. The CD8+ and CD4+ T cells were isolated magnetically using a negative isolation approach, whereas the TEMRA cells were enriched by FACS. RNA was extracted with the RNeasy kit, and a quantity of 0.5 to 1 ug was reverse transcribed using random hexamers. TCRdb independently ran MiXCR on the immunoSEQ multiplex PCR reads; one entry per CDR3 protein. Of roughly 160,000 distinct CDR3 sequences in the sample, about 96% were seen once. Trimming took off 6 bases at V and 4 bases at J, with 15 bases between the two ends. Germline V gives CDR1 SQVTM, CDR2 ANQGSEA. The length of the CDR3 is 13 residues.

Material: CD4+ T cells from PBMCs. This chain links TRBV29-1 with TRBJ1-2, with D tentatively TRBD1 (5 bases). The receptor's source is a human donor with Susac syndrome. For the CDR3, the DNA is TGCAGCGTCGACACAGGAGCACCCTATGGCTACACCTTC. Residues: CSVDTGAPYGYTF. Full variable domain (missing parts from reference TRBV29-1 and TRBJ1-2): SAVISQKPSRDICQRGTSLTIQCQVDSQVTMMFWYRQQPGQSLTLIATANQGSEATYESGFVIDKFPISRPNLTFSTLTVSNMSPEDSSIYLCSVDTGAPYGYTFGSGTRLTVV.